The clone carrying this T cell receptor (beta chain) was detected once. What it recognizes is unknown. This table comes from immunoSEQ multiplex PCR, and its TCRdb copy is limited to in-frame clones, with some not included. The repertoire holds about 32,000 clones, with around 80% as singletons. Time point in this sample: week 35, safety follow-up. Topical imiquimod was applied with each vaccine dose, which held 300 ug of mutant IDH1 20-mer peptide. The data were taken from a study of a mutant IDH1 vaccine in newly diagnosed glioma. Specimen: PBMCs, collected from a glioma patient whose treatment included an IDH1 peptide vaccine. This TCR came from a man aged 35-49 years with glioma. Some clones in this sample may be carry-over from other donors' samples.

For the CDR3, the DNA is TGTGCCAGCAGCCCCTTCACTAGCACAGATACGCAGTATTTT. This gives the protein CASSPFTSTDTQYF. The J gene is TRBJ2-3, the V gene TRBV11-2; D remains ambiguous. V lost 5 bases to trimming and J lost 0 bases, with 9 bases between them. CDR3 size: 14 residues. Germline V gene data show CDR1 as SGHAT and CDR2 as FQNNGV.